This TCR beta chain was sequenced during a study of blood T cells in healthy people across ages. With a J-beta primer mix and a sample-barcoded 5' primer, a second PCR ran about 7 to 12 cycles. MiXCR, run by TCRdb on the 5' RACE reads, gives a single entry per CDR3 protein. The table includes about 800,000 distinct CDR3 sequences, 55% to 75% detected once. General study points: It was held that the diversity estimates obtained from one million T cells were underestimates.

As to this clonotype: Antigen unknown.

Total RNA extraction produced at least 6 micrograms (per sample) for the study. Germline V lookup: CDR1 SQVTM, CDR2 ANQGSEA. The CDR3 extends over 17 amino acids. The rearrangement uses TRBV29-1 and TRBJ2-1; a weak D match, TRBD1 (8 bases). With the DNA end fitting TRBJ2-7 better, the J assignment may be wrong. Sequenced input: blood. The receptor was derived from a young man in good health. CDR3 region: CSVEGGAGGISYNEQYF. In DNA, the CDR3 is TGCAGCGTTGAGGGAGGGGCAGGGGGCATTTCCTACAATGAGCAGTACTTC.